This TCR beta chain was found in a study of T cell clonotyping in hematopoietic cell transplantation. Study outcomes and limitations: Higher Inverse Simpson Index values in graft donor and pretransplant recipient predicted broader posttransplant TCR diversity.

Points on this clone: The antigen is not known.

V was clipped by 7 bases and J by 4 bases, with 19 bases between them. Germline CDR1 LNHDA, CDR2 SQIVND (reference sequence). CDR3 length: 15 residues. Sequencing was performed with immunoSEQ multiplex PCR; in TCRdb, only in-frame clones are kept and a portion is missing. The sample has over 10,000 clones, approximately 83% seen once. The sequence was obtained from a female patient aged 40-50 years who had an allogeneic stem cell transplant from a related donor, so T cells may come from the graft donor. Some clones in this sample may be carry-over from other donors' samples. The gene calls are TRBV19 and TRBJ1-2, with D possibly being TRBD1 (5 bases). Material: PBMCs, obtained 100 days after allogeneic stem cell transplant. For the CDR3, the DNA is TGTGCCAGTAACCTACAGGCCTCCCTTACCTATGGCTACACCTTC. Its protein product is CASNLQASLTYGYTF.